This T cell receptor beta chain was obtained from a study of cytomegalovirus exposure and HLA in healthy donors. PCR primers comprised 60 Vbeta and 13 Jbeta primers. Sequencing was performed with immunoSEQ multiplex PCR; in TCRdb, only in-frame clones are kept and a portion is missing. The table records more than 80,000 clones, around 67% of them present only once. Germline CDR1 is LGHNT and CDR2 is FRNRAP. V lost 2 bases and J lost 3, with 9 bases in between. This CDR3 has 14 amino acids. The sample comprised PBMCs. This clonotype was sampled from a human donor in good health. This sequence joins TRBV12-5 and TRBJ2-3; D uncertain. Here the CDR3 DNA reads TGTGCTAGTGGTTTGTCAACAGCAACAGATACGCAGTATTTT. It specifies CASGLSTATDTQYF.